This record covers a single TCR beta chain. Its antigen is not known. The sample is drawn from a study of T cell responses to AZD1222 COVID-19 vaccine. Findings of the study overall: Spike regions recognized by vaccine-associated CD4 TCRs spanned the protein, led by 160-218 and 743-854.

Here immunoSEQ multiplex PCR was the method, and the copy in TCRdb shows in-frame clones only, minus some. The sample carries roughly 150,000 clones, 92% recorded once. The CDR3 is 16 residues long. Trimming took 3 bases from V and 8 from J; bases not matched to a gene: 12. CDR1 LGHDT and CDR2 YNNKEL come from the germline V gene (reference sequence). The specimen comprised peripheral blood, sampled on day 0 of AZD1222 vaccination. This sequence joins TRBV3-1 (or the pseudogene TRBV3-2) and TRBJ2-1; 8 bases align to TRBD2. This sequence originates from an adult in good health. CDR3 sequence reads: CASSHAVGGAEYEQFF. In nucleotides, the CDR3 is TGTGCCAGCAGCCATGCGGTCGGGGGGGCCGAATATGAGCAGTTCTTC.